One T cell receptor (beta chain) is described in this entry. This clonotype was recorded many times. What this receptor recognizes is not known. No per-base quality is available; no much larger clone lies one base away. This sample stems from a study of T cells in Graves' hyperthyroidism and ophthalmopathy (dated by TCRdb to about 2019). About the investigation overall: Peripheral blood was collected at initial diagnosis, before any treatment. Once sampling was done, hyperthyroidism patients were given methimazole at a starting dose of 30 mg daily, whereas ophthalmopathy patients were given high-dose intravenous methylprednisolone. The paper describes TCR Vbeta CDR3 sequencing of 140 or so peripheral blood samples, made up of fewer than 50 ophthalmopathy patients, 70 to 75 hyperthyroidism patients and 17 progressor patients. Prospective prediction of ophthalmopathy was tested in an independent validation cohort of 18 to 20 hyperthyroidism patients and some 17 patients who later progressed to ophthalmopathy. The 95 to 100 discovery patients were randomly divided into training and test sets at a 7:3 ratio. To identify TCR V-J signatures that set the groups apart, the researchers used a discovery cohort of 100 patients, made up of around 40 with Graves' ophthalmopathy and 57 with stable Graves' hyperthyroidism. The study also compared thyroid tissue and blood T-cell repertoires from more than five Graves' hyperthyroidism patients.

V is reduced by 7 bases and J by 2 bases, leaving a spacing of 14 bases between them. The CDR3 spans 15 residues, from the cysteine through the phenylalanine. Kept here is only the CDR3 DNA, which spans 45 bases and is read in frame from base 1. The germline V gene yields MDHEN for CDR1 and SYDVKM for CDR2. Stable Graves' hyperthyroidism was defined as no progression to ophthalmopathy during 18 months of follow-up. Hyperthyroidism patients were aged 18 to 65 years and newly diagnosed, with disease duration of less than 2 months. Patients with uncontrolled infections, other autoimmune diseases, pregnancy or lactation were excluded. Clinical symptoms, serum thyroxine and TRAb, thyroid ultrasound, and orbital computed tomography formed the basis for the diagnoses. PBMCs were isolated from about 9.2 ml of fresh peripheral blood by Ficoll-Paque density gradient centrifugation. Trizol reagent was used to extract total RNA, and RNA quality was then checked on an Agilent 2100 Bioanalyzer.

The TCR beta CDR3 regions were amplified from the RNA transcripts. For the first round of RT-PCR on the TCR CDR3, the HTBI primer set was used together with the Qiagen OneStep RT-PCR kit. Libraries were constructed in a second round of multiplex PCR, after which size selection and purification were carried out. Sequencing of the libraries was done on an Illumina HiSeq2000 using paired-end 100 bp reads. On the study's bioinformatics: SOAPnuke was used to process the raw data, throwing out any read that contained adapters or uncalled bases, had a mean Phred below 15, or lacked an exact constant-primer or identifier match. High-quality paired reads were merged with COPE v1.2.5, and unique nucleotide sequences were defined as clonotypes. Clonotypes were aligned to IMGT TRBV, TRBD and TRBJ reference segments using MiTCR v1.1. The analysis was restricted to V-J combinations with a frequency above 0.0001, which together covered 99.2% of the repertoires. The TCS score was defined as F50 (clonal expansion) divided by E x V (chaos), with BLOSUM62-based TCRdist calculated between CDR3 peptides within each V-J. Welch's t-statistics and random forest reduced around 520 V-J features to roughly 13, which were used in a naive Bayes classifier (R e1071). The raw public reads went through TCRdb reprocessing: fastp at Q25, MiXCR clone calling, in-frame beta chains kept. Rows are unified per CDR3 protein, each entry keeping the most common DNA and genes. The authors' filters were not applied to this entry. This sample gives about 720,000 distinct CDR3 sequences in total; around 17% of them show up just once. The ten largest clones add up to approximately 8% of the sample.

General conclusions and limits of the study: A 13 V-J signature model separated ophthalmopathy from stable hyperthyroidism, with nearly 90% sensitivity and around 84% specificity in cross-validation and 80%/75% in testing. No statistical method was used to set the sample size in advance, and investigators knew the group allocation. Blood samples also contained most of the expanded thyroid clonotypes (frequency above 0.001), which suggests that blood repertoires may reflect thyroid immune responses. During validation, the model predicted progression to ophthalmopathy a median of about 6.5 months ahead of onset, with just under 71% sensitivity and 72% to 80% specificity.

Sequenced input: blood. The receptor chain draws on TRBV28 and TRBJ2-2; TRBD1 is a weak D gene call, 5 bases matching. The sequence was obtained from a man younger than 35 with Graves' hyperthyroidism. The nucleotide sequence is given as TGTGCCAGCAACCTGAGACAGCAAAACACCGGGGAGCTGTTTTTT. Its amino acids are CASNLRQQNTGELFF.